This is a list of T cell receptor beta chains from one sample in a study of T cell responses to AZD1222 COVID-19 vaccine. Using immunoSEQ multiplex PCR, the repertoire was profiled, and TCRdb retains in-frame clones only, with some absent. The sample includes 100,000 or so clones, nearly 90% seen only once; the top ten take under 3%. Sequenced material: peripheral blood, taken 28 days after the second AZD1222 dose. The origin of the receptors is an adult who received the AZD1222 COVID-19 vaccine. The CDR3 runs from the conserved cysteine through the conserved F or W. A D gene is named only where the DNA matches it firmly. Size is stated for part of the rows, as once, few or many counts, or as a class when the clone is expanded.

j_call d_call clone_size v_call cdr3_aa cdr3_nt
TRBJ1-5 TRBD1 - TRBV6-5 CASKRQGTSNQPQHF TGTGCCAGCAAAAGACAGGGGACTTCCAATCAGCCCCAGCATTTT
TRBJ2-7 - - TRBV4-3 CASSQGYSGAYEQYF TGCGCCAGCAGCCAAGGATATAGCGGAGCCTACGAGCAGTACTTC
TRBJ1-1 - - TRBV19 CASSIGALYDTEAFF TGTGCCAGTAGTATCGGGGCCCTCTACGACACTGAAGCTTTCTTT
TRBJ1-3 - - TRBV9 CASSASGHSGNTIYF TGTGCCAGCAGCGCATCTGGACACTCTGGAAACACCATATATTTT
TRBJ2-5 TRBD2 - TRBV7-9 CASSLGLAVETQYF TGTGCCAGCAGCTTAGGACTAGCCGTCGAGACCCAGTACTTC
TRBJ2-1 TRBD2 - TRBV28 CASSLSGLATDEQFF TGTGCCAGCAGTTTATCGGGACTAGCGACCGATGAGCAGTTCTTC
TRBJ1-6 - - TRBV23-1 CASIPRERSPLHF TGCGCCAGCATACCCAGGGAGCGTTCACCCCTCCACTTT
TRBJ2-5 TRBD1 - TRBV7-6 CASSSYRTGGTETQYF TGTGCCAGCAGCTCCTACCGGACAGGGGGTACGGAGACCCAGTACTTC
TRBJ2-7 - once TRBV5-6 CASSKTGYEQYF TGTGCCAGCAGTAAGACTGGTTACGAGCAGTACTTC
TRBJ2-7 TRBD1 - TRBV6-5 CASSYFPGQGYEQYF TGTGCCAGCAGTTACTTTCCGGGACAGGGCTACGAGCAGTACTTC
TRBJ1-4 - few TRBV19 CASSIRGVATNEKLFF TGTGCCAGTAGTATACGGGGAGTAGCGACTAATGAAAAACTGTTTTTT
TRBJ1-5 - - TRBV21-1 CASSKWGPGGASNQPQHF TGTGCCAGCAGCAAATGGGGACCTGGGGGGGCGAGCAATCAGCCCCAGCATTTT
TRBJ1-5 TRBD1 once TRBV5-1 CASSLGQGGNQPQHF TGCGCCAGCAGCTTGGGACAGGGCGGCAATCAGCCCCAGCATTTT
TRBJ2-3 - - TRBV7-9 CASSLVQNTDTQYF TGTGCCAGCAGCTTAGTCCAGAACACAGATACGCAGTATTTT
TRBJ1-1 - - TRBV6-2/TRBV6-3 CASSYSTENTEAFF TGTGCCAGCAGTTACTCGACAGAGAACACTGAAGCTTTCTTT
TRBJ1-2 TRBD1 - TRBV4-1 CASSLDRGNYGYTF TGCGCCAGCAGCCTTGACAGGGGGAACTATGGCTACACCTTC
TRBJ1-5 - - TRBV28 CASQLGNQPQHF TGTGCCAGCCAGCTTGGTAATCAGCCCCAGCATTTT
TRBJ2-7 - few TRBV2 CASSEIYEQYF TGTGCCAGCAGTGAAATTTACGAGCAGTACTTC
TRBJ1-6 - - TRBV25-1 CASIVSPSSYNSPLHF TGTGCCAGCATCGTCAGCCCGAGCTCCTATAATTCACCCCTCCACTTT
TRBJ1-1 - few TRBV6-5 CASSRKVWNTEAFF TGTGCCAGCAGTCGCAAGGTCTGGAACACTGAAGCTTTCTTT
TRBJ1-2 TRBD1 - TRBV5-5 CASSLNTGGVSNYGYTF TGTGCCAGCAGCTTGAATACAGGGGGCGTCTCTAACTATGGCTACACCTTC
TRBJ1-6 TRBD1 - TRBV11-2 CASSPLTGKESPLHF TGTGCCAGCAGCCCGCTGACAGGGAAAGAGTCACCCCTCCACTTT
TRBJ2-1 - - TRBV5-1 CASSLGGVNLHNEQFF TGCGCCAGCAGCTTGGGAGGAGTAAATCTGCACAATGAGCAGTTCTTC
TRBJ1-1 - - TRBV28 CASSSQGTATEAFF TGTGCCAGCAGTTCCCAGGGGACCGCAACTGAAGCTTTCTTT
TRBJ1-1 - - TRBV30 CAWRQDTEAFF TGTGCCTGGAGACAAGACACTGAAGCTTTCTTT
TRBJ2-1 - - TRBV28 CASSYPLGTKRVSYNEQFF TGTGCCAGCAGTTATCCTCTAGGGACCAAGCGGGTATCCTACAATGAGCAGTTCTTC
TRBJ1-2 - - TRBV4-1 CASSQGGGSYGYTF TGCGCCAGCAGCCAAGGAGGAGGATCCTATGGCTACACCTTC
TRBJ2-3 - - TRBV27 CASRTSTDTQYF TGTGCCAGCAGGACTAGCACAGATACGCAGTATTTT
TRBJ2-3 TRBD2 - TRBV6-4 CASSPVAGGSDTQYF TGTGCCAGCAGTCCTGTAGCGGGAGGGTCCGATACGCAGTATTTT
TRBJ1-5 - - TRBV5-1 CASRMTGVSNQPQHF TGCGCCAGCAGAATGACAGGAGTTAGCAATCAGCCCCAGCATTTT